This entry concerns a single T cell receptor beta chain. Its antigen has not been determined. No much larger clone is present one base from it, and per-base qualities are unavailable. This specimen belongs to a study of blood T cell repertoires in COVID-19 (dated by TCRdb to about 2020). For the study in its entirety: Samples from collaborators originated in the United States, Italy and Spain and spanned both the acute and convalescent phases of COVID-19. The prospective study material was composed of cDNA or gDNA derived from T cells, B-cell-depleted T cells, or PBMCs. Subjects who had been exposed to COVID-19, were actively infected with it, or had recovered from it provided the deeply sampled blood TCRbeta repertoires that made up the dataset. A freely available public database, intended as a resource for researchers studying the immune response to SARS-CoV-2, is where the repertoires were released. Samples came from the ongoing ImmuneRACE study (first 160 participants) plus 1,254 subjects from 6 global collaborators. A de-identified subject ID, COVID-19 status, age in years and sex were almost always included in the sample metadata. HLA class I and class II types, where available, came from metadata supplied by the sample provider rather than from assay-based typing. Broader findings and caveats from the paper: Clinical and demographic metadata were provided uncurated, with the amount varying by source and participant.

The germline V gene sets CDR1 to ENHRY and CDR2 to SYGVKD. V lost 3 bases and J lost 1 base; the stretch between them is 10 bases long. The CDR3 runs 14 residues from the cysteine to the phenylalanine. CDR3 DNA is the only sequence kept; it has 42 bases, read in frame from the first base. The immunoSEQ Assay, a bias-controlled multiplex PCR, was used to amplify TCRbeta CDR3 regions from genomic DNA. The original pipeline was this. The number of nucleated cells in each sample was estimated by amplification of reference gene primers within the assay. To quantify the absolute abundance of each unique TCRbeta CDR3 rearrangement, sequence reads were collapsed and filtered. For each sample, productive Simpson clonality was calculated by taking the square root of Simpson's diversity index across productive rearrangements. TCRdb holds this immuneACCESS table with in-frame rearrangements only. Some clones are missing; in checked studies, unresolved V genes explain under half, and the rest has no known cause. Clone size and the V and J calls come from that table; the DNA yielded D and trimming. In this sample the table shows fewer than 150,000 clones, approximately 80% of which occur a single time. 8.8% of the sample lies in the top ten.

Collaborating institutions collected whole blood in K2EDTA tubes following their own protocols. For TCRbeta analysis, collaborators shipped samples as frozen whole blood, isolated PBMCs, or DNA extracted from either of those sample types. The specimen sequenced was peripheral blood. The TCR comes from a woman aged 80 or over in a cohort sampled during active or convalescent COVID-19. The chain is encoded by TRBV10-3 joined to TRBJ2-7; the D segment could be TRBD1, given 6 matching bases. The DNA is TGTGCCATCAGTGAAATGGACAGTTCCTACGAGCAGTACTTC. Its amino acids are CAISEMDSSYEQYF.